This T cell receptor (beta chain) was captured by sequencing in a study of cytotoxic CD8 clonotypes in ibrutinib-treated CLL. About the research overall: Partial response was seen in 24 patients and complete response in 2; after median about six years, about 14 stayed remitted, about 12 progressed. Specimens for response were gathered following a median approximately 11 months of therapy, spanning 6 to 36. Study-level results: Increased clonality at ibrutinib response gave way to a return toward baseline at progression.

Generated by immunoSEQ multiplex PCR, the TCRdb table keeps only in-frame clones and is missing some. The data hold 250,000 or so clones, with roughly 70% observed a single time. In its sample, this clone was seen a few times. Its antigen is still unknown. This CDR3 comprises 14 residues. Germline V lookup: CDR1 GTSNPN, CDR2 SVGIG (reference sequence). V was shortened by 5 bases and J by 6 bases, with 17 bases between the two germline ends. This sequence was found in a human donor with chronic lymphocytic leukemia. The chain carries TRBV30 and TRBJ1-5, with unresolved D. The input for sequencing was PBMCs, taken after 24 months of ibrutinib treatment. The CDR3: CAWGSVGSGQPQHF. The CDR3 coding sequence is TGTGCCTGGGGTTCCGTAGGGTCCGGTCAGCCCCAGCATTTT.